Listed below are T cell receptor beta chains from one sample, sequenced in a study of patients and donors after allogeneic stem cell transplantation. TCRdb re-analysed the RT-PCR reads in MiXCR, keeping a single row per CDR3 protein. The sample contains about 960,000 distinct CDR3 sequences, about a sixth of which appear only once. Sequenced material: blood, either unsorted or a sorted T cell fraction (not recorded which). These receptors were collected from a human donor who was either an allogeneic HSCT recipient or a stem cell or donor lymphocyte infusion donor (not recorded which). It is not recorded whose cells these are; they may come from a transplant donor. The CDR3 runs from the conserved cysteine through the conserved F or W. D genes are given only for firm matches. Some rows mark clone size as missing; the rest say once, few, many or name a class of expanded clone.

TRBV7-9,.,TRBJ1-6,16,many,TGTGCCAGCAGCTCATCAGCTCAGGGCTATAATTCACCCCTCCACTTT,CASSSSAQGYNSPLHF
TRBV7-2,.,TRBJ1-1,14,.,TGTGCCAGCAGCTTAAGGGTTATAAACACTGAAGCTTTCTTT,CASSLRVINTEAFF
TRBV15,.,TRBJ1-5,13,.,TGTGCCACCAGCAGAGATATAAGACAGCCCCAGCATTTT,CATSRDIRQPQHF
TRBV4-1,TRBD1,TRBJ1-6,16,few,TGCGCCAGCAGCCGAAACACAGGGGTTTTGGGGTCACCCCTCCACTTT,CASSRNTGVLGSPLHF
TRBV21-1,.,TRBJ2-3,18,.,TGTGCCAGCAGCCCCCAAGTTCAAACAGGGAGGGGGCAAGGTACGCAGTATTTT,CASSPQVQTGRGQGTQYF
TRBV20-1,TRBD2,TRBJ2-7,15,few,TGCAGTGCTAGAGAGGGTAGCGGGAACTCCTACGAGCAGTACTTC,CSAREGSGNSYEQYF
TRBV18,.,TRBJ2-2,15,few,TGTGCCAGCTCACGCGGACAGACAACACTGGGGGAGCTGTTTTTT,CASSRGQTTLGELFF
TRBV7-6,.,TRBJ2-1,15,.,TGTGCCAGCAGCTTAGCGGCTAGGGTCGTCCTTGAGCAGTTCTTC,CASSLAARVVLEQFF
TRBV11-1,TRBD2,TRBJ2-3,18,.,TGTGCCAGCAGCTTAAAGGCGGGGGGCCGAGCGAGCACAGATACGCAGTATTTT,CASSLKAGGRASTDTQYF
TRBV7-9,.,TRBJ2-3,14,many,TGTGCCAGCAGCTCCCCCCTCGTGGCAGATACGCAGTATTTT,CASSSPLVADTQYF
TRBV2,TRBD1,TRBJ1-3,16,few,TGTGCCAGCAGACCCGGGACAGGGGGTCCTGGAAACACCATATATTTT,CASRPGTGGPGNTIYF
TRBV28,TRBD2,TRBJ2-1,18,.,TGTGCCAGCAGTAACGCCGGGACTAGCGGCCTCTCCTACAATGAGCAGTTCTTC,CASSNAGTSGLSYNEQFF
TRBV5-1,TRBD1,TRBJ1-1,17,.,TGCGCCAGCAGCCGCAACCGGGACAGGGGGCTTTCTACTGAAGCTTTCTTT,CASSRNRDRGLSTEAFF
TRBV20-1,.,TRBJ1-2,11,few,TGCAGCCAGATGGGGAGCTATGGCTACACCTTC,CSQMGSYGYTF
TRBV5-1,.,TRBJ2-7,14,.,TGCGCCAGCAGCCTGGTCGATGAGAGCTACGAGCAGTACTTC,CASSLVDESYEQYF
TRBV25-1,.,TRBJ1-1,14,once,TGTGCCAGCACCCATGGACAGAGGAACACTGAAGCTTTCTTT,CASTHGQRNTEAFF
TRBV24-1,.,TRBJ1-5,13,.,TGTGCCACCAGTGGTCGGGACACGTCGCCCCAGCATTTT,CATSGRDTSPQHF
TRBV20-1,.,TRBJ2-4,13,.,TGCAGTGCTAGCAGGGTTGCCAAAAACATTCAGTACTTC,CSASRVAKNIQYF
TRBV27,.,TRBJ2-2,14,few,TGTGCCAGCAGTTCCACTGAGAACACCGGGGAGCTGTTTTTT,CASSSTENTGELFF
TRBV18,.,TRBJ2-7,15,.,TGTGCCAGCTCACCGGGCGAAGGTTTAGGCTACGAGCAGTACTTC,CASSPGEGLGYEQYF
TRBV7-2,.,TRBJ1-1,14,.,TGTGCCAGCAGCTTAGTGGGTAGCTACACTGAAGCTTTCTTT,CASSLVGSYTEAFF
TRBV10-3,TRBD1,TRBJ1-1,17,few,TGTGCCATCAGTGAGGCCCCGGGACAGGGAACGAACACTGAAGCTTTCTTT,CAISEAPGQGTNTEAFF
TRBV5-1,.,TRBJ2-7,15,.,TGCGCCAGCAGAGGGAGAGACCAGAGCTCCTACGAGCAGTACTTC,CASRGRDQSSYEQYF
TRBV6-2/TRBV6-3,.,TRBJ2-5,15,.,TGTGCCAGCAGTTACAGAGGGGGAGGCCAAGAGACCCAGTACTTC,CASSYRGGGQETQYF
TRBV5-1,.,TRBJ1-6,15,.,TGCGCCAGCAGCTTGGAAGGGGACGGGAATTCACCCCTCCACTTT,CASSLEGDGNSPLHF
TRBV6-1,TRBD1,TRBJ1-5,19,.,TGTGCCAGCAGACCCGGGACAGCCAGAAGAATTTATAGCAATCAGCCCCAGCATTTT,CASRPGTARRIYSNQPQHF
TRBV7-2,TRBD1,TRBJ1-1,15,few,TGTGCCAGCAGCCCGGGACAGGGGACGAACACTGAAGCTTTCTTT,CASSPGQGTNTEAFF
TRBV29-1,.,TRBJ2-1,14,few,TGCAGCGTGAAGGGACCAACCTCCTACAATGAGCAGTTCTTC,CSVKGPTSYNEQFF
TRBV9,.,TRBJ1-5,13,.,TGTGCCAGCAGCGCAGGGCCCAATCAGCCCCAGCATTTT,CASSAGPNQPQHF
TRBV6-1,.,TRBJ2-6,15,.,TGTGCCAGCAGATCCCAGGGGGGTGGGGCCAACGTCCTGACTTTC,CASRSQGGGANVLTF